These T cell receptor beta chains were read from a single sample in a study of blood T cell repertoires in COVID-19. Clones were read by immunoSEQ multiplex PCR, and TCRdb kept only the in-frame ones, dropping some. The sample consists of some 200,000 clones, around four fifths of them appearing once. The sequenced sample was PBMCs or T cells enriched from blood (not recorded which). These receptors originate from a man aged 35 to 55 who had recovered from COVID-19. Each CDR3 is given with its conserved first and last residue. A D gene is named only where the DNA matches it firmly. Part of the rows lack a size; the others show once, few, many or a class for expanded clones.

>TRBV18|-|-|TRBJ1-3
CASSKYRAYTIYF
TGTGCCAGCTCAAAATACAGGGCCTACACCATATATTTT
>TRBV4-1|TRBD1|-|TRBJ1-2
CASSRGQGFNYGYTF
TGCGCCAGCAGCCGGGGACAGGGGTTTAACTATGGCTACACCTTC
>TRBV5-1|TRBD1|-|TRBJ2-2
CASSLDRGNTGELFF
TGCGCCAGCAGCTTGGACAGGGGGAACACCGGGGAGCTGTTTTTT
>TRBV5-1|-|-|TRBJ1-2
CASREPATAYGYTF
TGCGCCAGCCGAGAACCGGCGACAGCCTATGGCTACACCTTC
>TRBV30|TRBD1|once|TRBJ1-2
CAWSLKGGRGYTF
TGTGCCTGGAGTCTCAAAGGGGGCCGGGGCTACACCTTC
>TRBV9|-|-|TRBJ1-1
CASSVTGNTEAFF
TGTGCCAGCAGCGTGACAGGGAACACTGAAGCTTTCTTT
>TRBV27|-|-|TRBJ2-3
CASSVLGTDTQYF
TGTGCCAGCAGTGTACTGGGCACAGATACGCAGTATTTT
>TRBV7-2|TRBD1|-|TRBJ2-7
CASSPQVGTVYEQYF
TGTGCCAGCAGCCCCCAGGTAGGGACAGTCTACGAGCAGTACTTC
>TRBV6-5|-|few|TRBJ1-5
CASSRTSGSNQPQHF
TGTGCCAGCAGTCGGACATCCGGAAGCAATCAGCCCCAGCATTTT
>TRBV10-3|TRBD1|-|TRBJ1-1
CATRLRTGSSLGNTEAFF
TGTGCCACCCGCTTAAGGACAGGGTCCTCACTAGGGAACACTGAAGCTTTCTTT